The next 22 T cell receptor beta chains were all read from a single sample in a study of neoadjuvant anti-PD-1 for oral cavity cancer. The protocol was immunoSEQ multiplex PCR, while the TCRdb copy is restricted to in-frame clones and leaves out a portion. The sample consists of some 22,000 clones, approximately 26% of them appearing once. Time point here: after neoadjuvant nivolumab, at surgical resection. The sample here was tumor tissue, taken after nivolumab (anti-PD-1) treatment. These receptors were collected from a person aged 35-80 years with oral cavity squamous cell carcinoma.

This sequence joins TRBV6-6 and TRBJ2-1; no reliable D call. Germline CDR1 MNHNY, CDR2 SVGAGI (reference sequence). Trimming removed 6 bases at V and 9 bases at J, with 12 bases between. The CDR3 loop spans 12 amino acids. The CDR3 here is CASSWTVSEQFF. CDR3 coding DNA: TGTGCCAGCAGCTGGACCGTTAGTGAGCAGTTCTTC.

The chain uses TRBV27 and TRBJ2-1; 8 nucleotides line up with TRBD2. From germline, CDR1 is MNHEY and CDR2 SMNVEV (reference sequence). Unmatched junction bases numbered 14, after V lost 8 bases and J lost 5 bases. The CDR3 covers 16 residues. Here the CDR3 DNA reads TGTGCCAGCCGCCGCGGGAGGAGTAATATCGACAATGAGCAGTTCTTC. Protein: CASRRGRSNIDNEQFF.

This clone appeared a few times. This chain links TRBV28 with TRBJ2-4, with 7 bases identical to TRBD1. Germline CDR1 reads MDHEN; CDR2 reads SYDVKM. The CDR3 is made up of 14 amino acids. The trim removed 7 bases at V and 1 base at J, leaving 4 bases unmatched. CDR3 bases: TGTGCCAGCACCCAGACAGGGGCCAAAAACATTCAGTACTTC. It yields the protein CASTQTGAKNIQYF.

The rearrangement joins TRBV6-1 to TRBJ1-2, with a possible D match to TRBD1 (5 bases). The length of the CDR3 is 13 residues. Germline V gives CDR1 MNHNS, CDR2 SASEGT. The ends were cut back, 8 bases at V and 4 bases at J, with 14 bases in the middle. The CDR3 nucleotides are TGTGCCAGCTCCCACCCCGGGGGCTATGGCTACACCTTC. Its translation: CASSHPGGYGYTF.

This clone was counted only a few times. This rearrangement joins TRBV19 to TRBJ2-4, with D perhaps matching TRBD1 (5 bases). Trimming took 5 bases from V and 5 from J, leaving 13 bases between them. The germline gives CDR1 LNHDA, CDR2 SQIVND (reference sequence). This CDR3 contains 14 residues. CDR3 region: CASSGRQQQNIQYF. The DNA for the CDR3 is TGTGCCAGTAGTGGACGACAGCAGCAAAACATTCAGTACTTC.

This clone has more than one count but fewer than ten. The chain combines TRBV6-1 with TRBJ1-5, with 10 bases aligning to TRBD1. Germline CDR1 and CDR2: MNHNS and SASEGT. Germline trimming cut 6 bases from V and 7 bases from J; bases unmatched to any gene: 9. There are 15 residues in the CDR3. CDR3 DNA: TGTGCCAGCAGACCCGGGACAGGGGAGCCCCAGCCCCAGCATTTT. Protein: CASRPGTGEPQPQHF.

This clone has a single count. V usage is TRBV5-1 and J usage is TRBJ2-7; 7 positions match TRBD1. Trimming cost V 4 bases and J 0 bases; bases outside gene matches: 10. Germline V gene sequence: CDR1 SGHRS, CDR2 YFSETQ. The CDR3 runs 16 residues. The CDR3 DNA sequence: TGCGCCAGCAGCCCCGTTAGTAGGGACAGCTCCTACGAGCAGTACTTC. Protein sequence: CASSPVSRDSSYEQYF.

This chain links TRBV11-2 with TRBJ2-3, with D maybe TRBD2 (5 bases). CDR1 SGHAT and CDR2 FQNNGV come from the germline V gene. V was pared by 3 bases and J by 9 bases, with 19 bases between. The CDR3 contains 15 residues. The CDR3 region is CASSFGNGNGETQYF. The CDR3 DNA reads TGTGCCAGCAGCTTTGGTAACGGGAATGGAGAGACGCAGTATTTT.

This clone was seen a handful of times. The V call is TRBV7-6, the J call TRBJ2-2; D may be TRBD2 (6 bases). With 5 bases removed from V and 0 bases from J, the gap between germline ends came to 16 bases. CDR1 and CDR2 from the germline V gene are SGHVS and FNYEAQ. The length of the CDR3 is 17 residues. The DNA for the CDR3 is TGTGCCAGCAGCGAACTAGCAGGTGCCCCGAACACCGGGGAGCTGTTTTTT. Translation gives CASSELAGAPNTGELFF.

This clone was detected a few times. The rearrangement links TRBV10-3 to TRBJ2-7; TRBD1 aligns across 8 bases. Germline V gives CDR1 ENHRY, CDR2 SYGVKD. CDR3 length: 14 residues. J gave up 4 bases and V 4 bases, and 6 bases lay outside the gene matches. DNA of the CDR3: TGTGCCATCAGTGCGGGAGACAGGGGTTACGAGCAGTACTTC. This codes for CAISAGDRGYEQYF.

The V call is TRBV28, the J call TRBJ1-5; 7 positions agree with TRBD1. Germline V gene data show CDR1 as MDHEN and CDR2 as SYDVKM. Trimming took 4 bases from V and 4 from J; bases not matched to a gene: 7. CDR3 length: 15 residues. CDR3 in amino acids: CASSSPGGGNQPQHF. In DNA form, the CDR3 reads TGTGCCAGCAGTTCCCCAGGGGGGGGAAATCAGCCCCAGCATTTT.

The sample holds one count of this clone. V is TRBV4-3 and J is TRBJ2-1, with TRBD2 as a possible D gene (6 bases). Germline-derived CDR1 and CDR2 are LGHNA and YSLEER. The CDR3 consists of 16 residues. Trimming removed 2 bases from V and 2 bases from J, with 13 bases in between. CDR3 sequence: CASSQLRDFPYNEQFF. The CDR3 nucleotides read TGCGCCAGCAGCCAACTTCGGGACTTCCCCTACAATGAGCAGTTCTTC.

This clone was counted many times. The chain has TRBV14 and TRBJ2-7; perhaps TRBD1 as D (6 bases). Trimming left V 3 bases short and J 2 bases short, with 8 bases between. This CDR3 spans 13 amino acids. Germline assignment: CDR1 SGHDN and CDR2 FVKESK. CDR3 nucleotide sequence: TGTGCCAGCAGCCACCGGGACACCTACGAGCAGTACTTC. As protein: CASSHRDTYEQYF.

The gene calls are TRBV28 and TRBJ2-4; D tentatively reads TRBD1 or TRBD2 (6 bases each). Deletions cut 6 bases from V and 5 bases from J, with 23 bases between. This CDR3 has 17 residues. Per germline, CDR1 MDHEN and CDR2 SYDVKM. The DNA for the CDR3 is TGTGCCAGCAGCTGGCTAGTGGGGGGCGCTGGGGAAAACATTCAGTACTTC. Translated: CASSWLVGGAGENIQYF. Looking up the rest from reference TRBV28 and TRBJ2-4 gives the full variable domain: DVKVTQSSRYLVKRTGEKVFLECVQDMDHENMFWYRQDPGLGLRLIYFSYDVKMKEKGDIPEGYSVSREKKERFSLILESASTNQTSMYLCASSWLVGGAGENIQYFGAGTRLSVL.

The chain links TRBV5-4 to TRBJ2-3; TRBD2 matches at 10 bases. The CDR3 is 16 amino acids. Trimming cost V 4 bases and J 3 bases; bases outside gene matches: 8. From germline, CDR1 is SGHNT and CDR2 YYREEE (reference sequence). As DNA, the CDR3 is TGTGCCAGCAGCCCCGAAGCGGGAGGGCCTACAGATACGCAGTATTTT. Its translation: CASSPEAGGPTDTQYF.

The CDR3 loop is CASRDTRSTDTQYF. The DNA of the CDR3 is TGTGCCAGCAGGGACACTCGCTCAACAGATACGCAGTATTTT. The chain employs TRBV25-1 and TRBJ2-3; D is perhaps TRBD1 (5 bases). The V end was cut by 6 bases, the J end by 3 bases, with 13 bases between. The CDR3 contains 14 residues. In germline, CDR1 is MGHDK, CDR2 SYGVNS.

This clone was observed a handful of times. This chain links TRBV4-2 with TRBJ2-3; D might be TRBD2 (5 bases). This CDR3 has 17 residues. Germline V gene sequence: CDR1 LGHNA, CDR2 YNFKEQ. Trimming removed 0 bases at V and 4 bases at J, with 17 bases between. The CDR3 DNA reads as TGTGCCAGCAGCCAAGAGTGGGAGCCTCAGAGGGCAGATACGCAGTATTTT. This sequence encodes CASSQEWEPQRADTQYF.

The chain combines TRBV19 with TRBJ1-6; D possibly corresponds to TRBD1 (6 bases). There are 12 residues in the CDR3. V lost 6 bases and J 7 bases, leaving 7 bases between the germline ends. CDR1 and CDR2 (germline): LNHDA, SQIVND (reference sequence). Here the CDR3 reads CASRRGNSPLHF. As DNA, the CDR3 is TGTGCCAGTAGGAGGGGGAATTCACCCCTCCACTTT.

This clone was found many times. The rearrangement joins TRBV11-2 to TRBJ2-6; D not resolved. Trimming shortened V by 6 bases and J by 4 bases, and 7 bases separated the two germline ends. CDR1 is SGHAT and CDR2 is FQNNGV in the germline V gene. The CDR3 runs 13 residues. CDR3: CASRYMGANVLTF. CDR3 bases: TGTGCCAGCAGGTACATGGGGGCCAACGTCCTGACTTTC. The full variable domain, its missing parts supplied by reference TRBV11-2 and TRBJ2-6, is EAGVAQSPRYKIIEKRQSVAFWCNPISGHATLYWYQQILGQGPKLLIQFQNNGVVDDSQLPKDRFSAERLKGVDSTLKIQPAKLEDSAVYLCASRYMGANVLTFGAGSRLTVL.

This chain connects TRBV4-1 to TRBJ2-5; the D gene is possibly TRBD1 (5 bases). With 2 bases removed from V and 5 bases from J, the gap between germline ends came to 18 bases. Germline loops: CDR1 MGHRA, CDR2 YSYEKL. The CDR3 contains 16 residues. The CDR3 DNA follows: TGCGCCAGCAGCCAACATAACACAGGATCCCCCGAGACCCAGTACTTC. Its protein product is CASSQHNTGSPETQYF.

The CDR3 spells CASSANLGTGYSYEQYF. The CDR3 bases are TGTGCCAGCAGTGCAAACCTCGGGACAGGGTACTCCTACGAGCAGTACTTC. The rearrangement joins TRBV28 to TRBJ2-7; 9 bases are shared with TRBD1. V shed 5 bases, J shed 0 bases, and the junction held 11 bases outside the gene matches. Germline CDR1 and CDR2: MDHEN and SYDVKM. This CDR3 has 17 amino acids.

J is TRBJ2-3 and V is TRBV2, with D tentatively TRBD1 or TRBD2 (5 bases each). Germline assignment: CDR1 SNHLY and CDR2 FYNNEI. The germline V and J ends were trimmed by 4 bases and 0 bases, with 20 bases remaining between them. The CDR3 is 18 amino acids. The CDR3: CASSGEGEGSLSTDTQYF. In nucleotides, the CDR3 is TGTGCCAGCAGTGGCGAGGGTGAGGGGTCACTTAGCACAGATACGCAGTATTTT.